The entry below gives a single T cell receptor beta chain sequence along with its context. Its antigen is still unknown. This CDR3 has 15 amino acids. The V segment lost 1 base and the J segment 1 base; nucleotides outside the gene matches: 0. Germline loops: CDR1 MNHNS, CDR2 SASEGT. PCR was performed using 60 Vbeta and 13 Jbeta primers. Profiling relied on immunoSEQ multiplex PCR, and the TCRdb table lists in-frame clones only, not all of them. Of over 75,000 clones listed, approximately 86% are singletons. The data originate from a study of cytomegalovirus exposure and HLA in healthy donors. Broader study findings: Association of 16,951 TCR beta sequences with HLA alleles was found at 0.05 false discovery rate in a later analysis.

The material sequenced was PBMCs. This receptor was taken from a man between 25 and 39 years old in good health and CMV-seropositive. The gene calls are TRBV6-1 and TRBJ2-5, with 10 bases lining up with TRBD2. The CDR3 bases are TGTGCCAGCAGTGAAGGGACTAGCGGCCAAGAGACCCAGTACTTC. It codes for CASSEGTSGQETQYF.